This record covers a single T cell receptor (beta chain). Its antigen is still unknown. The data belong to a study of TIL therapy for anti-PD-1-resistant metastatic lung cancer. The overall study: Median patient age was almost 55, ranging roughly 38-85 years. Most patients had lung adenocarcinoma.

Per the germline V gene, CDR1 is MRHNA and CDR2 is SNTAGT. This CDR3 is 13 amino acids long. Trimming left V 5 bases short and J 6 bases short, with 14 bases between. The time point was: pre-treatment sample, taken before nivolumab and TIL therapy. Study observations and caveats: This highly selected cohort may not generalize to typical lung cancer patients.

The libraries were made with immunoSEQ v3. Each library reached about 2 million read pairs, or 5-6 million at deep level. TCRdb keeps only in-frame clones here, not all; method: immunoSEQ multiplex PCR. The sample includes tens of thousands of clones, 69% of them seen just once. The J gene is TRBJ2-7, the V gene TRBV6-4; D perhaps matches TRBD2 (5 bases). The input for sequencing was blood, taken at baseline. This clonotype was sampled from a person aged 25-85 years with non-small cell lung cancer. The CDR3 is CASSYGEVGEQYF. The DNA of the CDR3 is TGTGCCAGCAGTTACGGGGAAGTGGGCGAGCAGTACTTC.